This TCR beta chain was identified during a study of Graves' ophthalmopathy and Graves' hyperthyroidism. Study conclusions and caveats: Both a roughly 70% sensitivity and a 72.22% specificity characterized the model's predictions of ophthalmopathy progression.

A word on this clonotype: Its antigen is not identified.

Amplification targeted the TCR beta CDR3 regions, with RNA transcripts as the source material. HTBI-primed first-round RT-PCR preceded second-round multiplex PCR. TCRdb redid the calling of the multiplex PCR reads with MiXCR, one entry per CDR3 protein. Of about 620,000 distinct CDR3 sequences in the sample, 22% were seen once. Germline assignment: CDR1 MNHNS and CDR2 SASEGT. The CDR3 has 15 residues. V trimming: 6 bases; J trimming: 3 bases; junction bases outside the gene matches: 9. The chain couples TRBV6-1 to TRBJ2-7, with 9 bases aligning to TRBD2. Sequencing was performed on peripheral blood. The receptor was derived from a woman between 18 and 30 years old with stable Graves' hyperthyroidism. Some clones in this sample may be carry-over from other donors' samples. The CDR3 spells CASSPIAGGSYEQYF. The CDR3 DNA sequence: TGTGCCAGCAGCCCCATCGCGGGGGGGAGCTACGAGCAGTACTTC.